This T cell receptor (beta chain) originates from a study of pediatric ulcerative colitis. Study details: Ulcerative colitis patients had pancolitis or left-sided colitis, with confirming histology.

The germline CDR1 and CDR2 sequences are SQVTM and ANQGSEA. Trimming cost V 6 bases and J 7 bases; bases outside gene matches: 7. This CDR3 comprises 12 residues. Produced via immunoSEQ multiplex PCR; TCRdb's table is partial and in-frame only. The sample has approximately 30,000 clones, around 80% seen once; the top ten hold about 4.5%. Before the diagnostic colonoscopy, ulcerative colitis patients were free of immunosuppressive medication. The blood sample was taken during the colonoscopy visit. The chain uses TRBV29-1 and TRBJ2-5, with 8 bases that match TRBD1. Sequencing was done on a sample of blood. The receptor's source is a boy aged 5-17 years with severe ulcerative colitis. The CDR3, as DNA: TGCAGCGTCGGACAGGGCAGCGGGACCCAGTACTTC. It encodes CSVGQGSGTQYF.